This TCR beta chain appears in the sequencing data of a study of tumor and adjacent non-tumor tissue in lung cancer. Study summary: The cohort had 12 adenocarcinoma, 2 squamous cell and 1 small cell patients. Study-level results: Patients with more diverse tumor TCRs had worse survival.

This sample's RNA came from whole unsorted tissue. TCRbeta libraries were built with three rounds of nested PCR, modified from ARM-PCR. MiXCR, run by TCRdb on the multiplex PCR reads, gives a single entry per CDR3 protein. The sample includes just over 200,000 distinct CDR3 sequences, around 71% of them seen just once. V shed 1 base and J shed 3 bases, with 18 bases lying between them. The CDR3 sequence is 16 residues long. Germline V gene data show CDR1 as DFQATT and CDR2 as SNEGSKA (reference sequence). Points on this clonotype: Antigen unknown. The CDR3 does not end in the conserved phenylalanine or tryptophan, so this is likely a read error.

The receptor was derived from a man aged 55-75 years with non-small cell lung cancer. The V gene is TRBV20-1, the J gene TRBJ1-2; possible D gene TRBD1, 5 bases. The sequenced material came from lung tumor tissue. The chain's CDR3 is CSARVPASSGDYGYTL. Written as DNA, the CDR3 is TGCAGTGCTAGAGTCCCCGCGAGCTCGGGGGACTATGGCTACACCTTG.